The entry below gives a single TCR beta chain sequence along with its context. Its antigen is as yet unknown. The data derive from a study of shared clonotypes between healthy human individuals. Study as a whole: Each donor had three CD4 naive, three CD4 memory, two CD8 naive and one CD8 memory plate. Study-level findings and limits: Lower generation probabilities were found for non-shared clonotypes than for those shared by all four donors.

Only CD45RO-negative cells positively selected for CCR7 counted as naive CD8 cells, so terminally differentiated effector memory CD45RA+ cells were excluded. The authors split each subset's genomic DNA evenly across several immunoSEQ plates. Method: immunoSEQ multiplex PCR; TCRdb's copy keeps in-frame clones and lacks some. The sample yields about 2.1 million clones, around 95% seen once. This CDR3 contains 14 residues. The receptor's source is a young man in good health. Some clones in this sample may be carry-over from other donors' samples. This chain joins TRBV21-1 and TRBJ2-1; the table calls TRBD1, which could not be checked here. TRBV21-1 is flagged as a pseudogene. The sequenced sample consisted of naive CD8+ T cells from PBMCs. Here the CDR3 reads CASSRDRALNEQFF. CDR3 nucleotides: TGTGCCAGCAGCAGGGACAGGGCCCTCAATGAGCAGTTCTTC.